This T cell receptor beta chain is drawn from a study of T cell responses to AZD1222 COVID-19 vaccine. Points from the study as a whole: Repertoire sampling occurred only after the peak T cell response.

Libraries were prepared by immunoSEQ multiplex PCR; TCRdb keeps only in-frame clonotypes and omits some of them. The profile shows 50,000 to 60,000 clones, 80% to 90% of them singletons. CDR1 is DFQATT, CDR2 SNEGSKA, per germline (reference sequence). V was trimmed by 4 bases and J by 5 bases, leaving 6 bases between them. This CDR3 is built from 11 residues. Details on this clone: The antigen remains undetermined.

The receptor was derived from an adult in good health. Source: peripheral blood, taken on day 0 of AZD1222 vaccination. The chain carries TRBV20-1 and TRBJ2-1; a weak D match, TRBD2 (6 bases). The CDR3 reads CSAKRDNEQFF. As DNA, the CDR3 is TGCAGTGCTAAGCGGGACAATGAGCAGTTCTTC.